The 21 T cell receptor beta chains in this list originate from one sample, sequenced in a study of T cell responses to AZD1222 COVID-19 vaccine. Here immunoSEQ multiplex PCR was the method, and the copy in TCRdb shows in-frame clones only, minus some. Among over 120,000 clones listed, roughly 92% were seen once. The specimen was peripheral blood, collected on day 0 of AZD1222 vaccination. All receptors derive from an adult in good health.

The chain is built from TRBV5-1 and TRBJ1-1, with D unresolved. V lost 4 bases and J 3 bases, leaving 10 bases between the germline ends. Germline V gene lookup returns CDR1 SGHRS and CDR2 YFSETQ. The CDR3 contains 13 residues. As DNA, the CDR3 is TGCGCCAGCAGCCCCGGCGGCTACACTGAAGCTTTCTTT. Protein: CASSPGGYTEAFF. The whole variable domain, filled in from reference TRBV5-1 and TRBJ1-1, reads KAGVTQTPRYLIKTRGQQVTLSCSPISGHRSVSWYQQTPGQGLQFLFEYFSETQRNKGNFPGRFSGRQFSNSRSEMNVSTLELGDSALYLCASSPGGYTEAFFGQGTRLTVV.

The CDR3: CAISEALGTLTIQSTQYF. In nucleotides, the CDR3 is TGTGCCATCAGTGAGGCTTTGGGGACACTTACAATACAGAGTACGCAGTATTTT. The V gene is TRBV10-3, the J gene TRBJ2-3; weak D call: TRBD1 (6 bases). Germline assignment: CDR1 ENHRY and CDR2 SYGVKD. The CDR3 spans 18 residues. The V end lost 2 bases, the J end lost 8 bases, and 26 bases lay between the germline ends.

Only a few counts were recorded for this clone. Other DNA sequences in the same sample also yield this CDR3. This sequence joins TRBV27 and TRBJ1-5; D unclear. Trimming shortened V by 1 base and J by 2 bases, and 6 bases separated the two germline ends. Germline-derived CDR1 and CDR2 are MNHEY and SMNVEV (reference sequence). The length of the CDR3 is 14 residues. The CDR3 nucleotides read TGTGCCAGCAGTTTATACAGCGGCAATCAGCCCCAGCATTTT. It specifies CASSLYSGNQPQHF.

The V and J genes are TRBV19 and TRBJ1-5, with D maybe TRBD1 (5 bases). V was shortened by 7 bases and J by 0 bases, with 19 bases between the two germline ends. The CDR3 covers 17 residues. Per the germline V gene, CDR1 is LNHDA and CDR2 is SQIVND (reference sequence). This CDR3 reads CASTPLFMTASNQPQHF. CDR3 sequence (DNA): TGTGCCAGTACCCCTCTTTTCATGACAGCTAGCAATCAGCCCCAGCATTTT. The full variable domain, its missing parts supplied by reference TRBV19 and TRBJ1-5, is DGGITQSPKYLFRKEGQNVTLSCEQNLNHDAMYWYRQDPGQGLRLIYYSQIVNDFQKGDIAEGYSVSREKKESFPLTVTSAQKNPTAFYLCASTPLFMTASNQPQHFGDGTRLSIL.

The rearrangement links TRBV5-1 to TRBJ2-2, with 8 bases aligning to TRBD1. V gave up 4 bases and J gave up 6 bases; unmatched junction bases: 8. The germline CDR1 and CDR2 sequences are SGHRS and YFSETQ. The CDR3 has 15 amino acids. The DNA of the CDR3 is TGCGCCAGCAGCCTGGGGACAGGTTGGGCCGGGGAGCTGTTTTTT. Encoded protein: CASSLGTGWAGELFF.

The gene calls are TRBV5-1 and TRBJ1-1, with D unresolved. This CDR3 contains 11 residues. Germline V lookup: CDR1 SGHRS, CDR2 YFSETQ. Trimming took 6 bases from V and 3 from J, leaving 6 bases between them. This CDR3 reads CASKVDTEAFF. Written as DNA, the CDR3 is TGCGCCAGCAAGGTGGACACTGAAGCTTTCTTT.

CDR3 loop: CASSPLGEKLFF. CDR3 DNA sequence: TGTGCCAGCAGCCCCTTGGGGGAAAAACTGTTTTTT. The chain recombines TRBV3-1 (or the pseudogene TRBV3-2) with TRBJ1-4; D call uncertain. The V gene lost 4 bases and the J gene lost 8 bases, with 8 bases spanning the gap. This CDR3 is 12 amino acids long. Germline assignment: CDR1 LGHDT and CDR2 YNNKEL (reference sequence).

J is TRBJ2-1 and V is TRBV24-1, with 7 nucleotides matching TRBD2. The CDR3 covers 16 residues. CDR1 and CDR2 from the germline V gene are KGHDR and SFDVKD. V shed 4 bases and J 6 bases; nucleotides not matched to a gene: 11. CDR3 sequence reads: CATSEQTSLFSNEQFF. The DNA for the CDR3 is TGTGCCACCAGTGAACAGACTAGCTTATTTTCCAATGAGCAGTTCTTC.

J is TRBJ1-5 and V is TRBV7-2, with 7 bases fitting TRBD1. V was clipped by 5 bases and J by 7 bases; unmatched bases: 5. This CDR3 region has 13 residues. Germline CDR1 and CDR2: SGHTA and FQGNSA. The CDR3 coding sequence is TGTGCCAGCAGCACAGGACAGGCCCAGCCCCAGCATTTT. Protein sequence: CASSTGQAQPQHF. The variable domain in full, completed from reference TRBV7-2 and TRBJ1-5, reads GAGVSQSPSNKVTEKGKDVELRCDPISGHTALYWYRQSLGQGLEFLIYFQGNSAPDKSGLPSDRFSAERTGGSVSTLTIQRTQQEDSAVYLCASSTGQAQPQHFGDGTRLSIL.

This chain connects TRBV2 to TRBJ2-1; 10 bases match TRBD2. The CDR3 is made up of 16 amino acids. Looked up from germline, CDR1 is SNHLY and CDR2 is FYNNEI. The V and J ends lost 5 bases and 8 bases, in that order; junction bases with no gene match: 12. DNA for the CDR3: TGTGCCAGCAGTCTAGCGGGAGTACGGGGAGCCGATGAGCAGTTCTTC. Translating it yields CASSLAGVRGADEQFF. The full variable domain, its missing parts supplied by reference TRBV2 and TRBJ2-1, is EPEVTQTPSHQVTQMGQEVILRCVPISNHLYFYWYRQILGQKVEFLVSFYNNEISEKSEIFDDQFSVERPDGSNFTLKIRSTKLEDSAMYFCASSLAGVRGADEQFFGPGTRLTVL.

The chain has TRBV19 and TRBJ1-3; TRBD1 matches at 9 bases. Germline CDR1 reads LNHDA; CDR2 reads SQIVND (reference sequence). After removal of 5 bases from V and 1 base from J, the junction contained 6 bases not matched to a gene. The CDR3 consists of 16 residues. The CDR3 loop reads CASSPSGTGSGNTIYF. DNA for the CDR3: TGTGCCAGTAGTCCATCCGGGACAGGGTCTGGAAACACCATATATTTT.

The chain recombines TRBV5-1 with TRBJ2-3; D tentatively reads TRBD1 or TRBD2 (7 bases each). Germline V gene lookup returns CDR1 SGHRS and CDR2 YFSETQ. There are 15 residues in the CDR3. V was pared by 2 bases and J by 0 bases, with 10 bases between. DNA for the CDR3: TGCGCCAGCAGCTTAGCGGGACAGAGCACAGATACGCAGTATTTT. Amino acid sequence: CASSLAGQSTDTQYF.

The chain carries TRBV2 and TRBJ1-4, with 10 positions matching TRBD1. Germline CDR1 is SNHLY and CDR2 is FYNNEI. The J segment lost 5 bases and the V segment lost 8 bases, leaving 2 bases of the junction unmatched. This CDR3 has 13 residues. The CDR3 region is CASDRGQNEKLFF. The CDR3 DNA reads TGTGCCAGCGACAGGGGGCAGAATGAAAAACTGTTTTTT.

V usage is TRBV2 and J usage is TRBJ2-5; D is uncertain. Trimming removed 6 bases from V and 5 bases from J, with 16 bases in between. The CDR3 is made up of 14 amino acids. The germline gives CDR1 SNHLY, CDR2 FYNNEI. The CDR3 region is CASSRAVGYETQYF. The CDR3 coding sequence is TGTGCCAGCAGCCGTGCCGTGGGGTACGAGACCCAGTACTTC.

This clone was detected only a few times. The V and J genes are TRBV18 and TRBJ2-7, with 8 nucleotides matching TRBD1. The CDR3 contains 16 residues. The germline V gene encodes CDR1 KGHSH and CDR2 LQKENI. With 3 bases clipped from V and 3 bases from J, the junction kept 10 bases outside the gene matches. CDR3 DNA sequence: TGTGCCAGCTCACCGGAGGGGACAGGCGTTCTCTACGAGCAGTACTTC. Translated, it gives CASSPEGTGVLYEQYF.

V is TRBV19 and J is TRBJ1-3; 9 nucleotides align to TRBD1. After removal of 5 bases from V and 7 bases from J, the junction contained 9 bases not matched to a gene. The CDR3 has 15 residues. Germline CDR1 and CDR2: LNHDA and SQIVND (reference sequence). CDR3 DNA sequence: TGTGCCAGTAGTCTCCGGACAGGGGTGGCGAACACCATATATTTT. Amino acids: CASSLRTGVANTIYF.

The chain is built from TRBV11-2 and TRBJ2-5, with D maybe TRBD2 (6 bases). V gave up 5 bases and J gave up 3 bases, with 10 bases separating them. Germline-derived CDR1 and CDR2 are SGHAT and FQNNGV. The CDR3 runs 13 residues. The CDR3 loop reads CASSRSGEETQYF. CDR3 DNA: TGTGCCAGCAGCCGTTCGGGGGAAGAGACCCAGTACTTC. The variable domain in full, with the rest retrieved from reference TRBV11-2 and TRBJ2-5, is EAGVAQSPRYKIIEKRQSVAFWCNPISGHATLYWYQQILGQGPKLLIQFQNNGVVDDSQLPKDRFSAERLKGVDSTLKIQPAKLEDSAVYLCASSRSGEETQYFGPGTRLLVL.

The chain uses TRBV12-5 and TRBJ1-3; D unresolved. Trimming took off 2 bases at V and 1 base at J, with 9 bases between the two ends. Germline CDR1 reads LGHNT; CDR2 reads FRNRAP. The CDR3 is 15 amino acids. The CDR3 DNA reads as TGTGCTAGTGGTTTGCCCACGGAATCTGGAAACACCATATATTTT. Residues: CASGLPTESGNTIYF.

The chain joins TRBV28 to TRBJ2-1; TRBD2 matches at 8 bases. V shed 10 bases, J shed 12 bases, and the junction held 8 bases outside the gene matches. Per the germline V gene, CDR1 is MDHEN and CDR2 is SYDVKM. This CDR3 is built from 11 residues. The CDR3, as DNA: TGTGCCACCGCAACTAGCGGCTGGCAGTTCTTC. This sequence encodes CATATSGWQFF.

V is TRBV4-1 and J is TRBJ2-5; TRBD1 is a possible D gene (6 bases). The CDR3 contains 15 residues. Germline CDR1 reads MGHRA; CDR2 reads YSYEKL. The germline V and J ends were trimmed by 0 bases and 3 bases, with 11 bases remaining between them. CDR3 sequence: CASSQDQDSKETQYF. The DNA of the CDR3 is TGCGCCAGCAGCCAAGATCAGGACAGTAAAGAGACCCAGTACTTC.

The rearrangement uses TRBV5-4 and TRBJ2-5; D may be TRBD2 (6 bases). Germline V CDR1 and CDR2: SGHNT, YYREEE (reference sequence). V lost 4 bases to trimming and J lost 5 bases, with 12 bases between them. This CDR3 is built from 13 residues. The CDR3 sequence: CASSPPGEETQYF. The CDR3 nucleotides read TGTGCCAGCAGCCCACCGGGAGAGGAGACCCAGTACTTC.